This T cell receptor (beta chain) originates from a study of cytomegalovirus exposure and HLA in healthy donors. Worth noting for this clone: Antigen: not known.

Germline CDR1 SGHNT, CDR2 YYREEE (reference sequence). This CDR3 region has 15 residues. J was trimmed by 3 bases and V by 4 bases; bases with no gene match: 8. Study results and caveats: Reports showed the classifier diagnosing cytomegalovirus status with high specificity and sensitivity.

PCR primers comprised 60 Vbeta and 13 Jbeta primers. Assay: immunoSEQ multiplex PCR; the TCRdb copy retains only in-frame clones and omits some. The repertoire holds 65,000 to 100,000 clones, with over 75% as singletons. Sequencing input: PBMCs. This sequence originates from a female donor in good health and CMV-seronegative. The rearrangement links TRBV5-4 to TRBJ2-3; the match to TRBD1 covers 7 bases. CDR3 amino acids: CASSTRTGPTDTQYF. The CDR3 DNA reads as TGTGCCAGCAGCACACGGACAGGCCCGACAGATACGCAGTATTTT. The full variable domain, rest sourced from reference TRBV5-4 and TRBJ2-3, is ETGVTQSPTHLIKTRGQQVTLRCSSQSGHNTVSWYQQALGQGPQFIFQYYREEENGRGNFPPRFSGLQFPNYSSELNVNALELDDSALYLCASSTRTGPTDTQYFGPGTRLTVL.